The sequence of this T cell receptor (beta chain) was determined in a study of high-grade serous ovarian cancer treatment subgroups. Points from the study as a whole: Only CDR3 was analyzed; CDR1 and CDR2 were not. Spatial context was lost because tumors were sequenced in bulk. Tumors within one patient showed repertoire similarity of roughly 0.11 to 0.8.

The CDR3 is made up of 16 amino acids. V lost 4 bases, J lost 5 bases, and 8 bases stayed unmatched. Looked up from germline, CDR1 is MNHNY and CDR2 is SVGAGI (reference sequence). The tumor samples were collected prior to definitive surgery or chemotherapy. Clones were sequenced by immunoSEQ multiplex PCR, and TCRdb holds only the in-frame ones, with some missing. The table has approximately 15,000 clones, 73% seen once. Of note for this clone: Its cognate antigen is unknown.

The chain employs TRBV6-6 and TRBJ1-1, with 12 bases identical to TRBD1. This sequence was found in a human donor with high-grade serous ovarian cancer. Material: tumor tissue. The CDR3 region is CASSSGTGGLGTEAFF. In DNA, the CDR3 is TGTGCCAGCAGTTCCGGGACAGGGGGCTTAGGGACTGAAGCTTTCTTT.